This T cell receptor beta chain was documented in a study of cytomegalovirus exposure and HLA in healthy donors. For the study at large: The approximately 110 validation repertoires and the roughly 690 first-cohort repertoires shared a platform, a later analysis reported.

Study-wide findings and caveats: The investigators catalogued 150 to 200 TCR beta chains as cytomegalovirus-associated.

Some clones are missing from TCRdb's copy, which holds only in-frame ones; the method was immunoSEQ multiplex PCR. Of some 120,000 clones listed, roughly 89% were seen once; the top ten hold approximately 1.1%. V was clipped by 6 bases and J by 1 base, with 17 bases between them. CDR1 PRHDT and CDR2 FYEKMQ come from the germline V gene (reference sequence). This CDR3 spans 16 amino acids. Concerning this clone itself: What it binds is not known.

The genes are TRBV13 and TRBJ2-3; a possible D gene is TRBD2 (6 bases). This TCR was recovered from a young woman in good health and CMV-seronegative. The sequenced material came from PBMCs. The CDR3 DNA reads TGTGCCAGCAGTCTAGCGTTCTGGCGAGGCACAGATACGCAGTATTTT. Amino acids: CASSLAFWRGTDTQYF. Filled out from reference TRBV13 and TRBJ2-3, the complete variable domain reads AAGVIQSPRHLIKEKRETATLKCYPIPRHDTVYWYQQGPGQDPQFLISFYEKMQSDKGSIPDRFSAQQFSDYHSELNMSSLELGDSALYFCASSLAFWRGTDTQYFGPGTRLTVL.